Presented here are 28 T cell receptor beta chains from one specimen sequenced in a study of breast tumors, draining lymph nodes, adjacent tissues (dated by TCRdb to between 2015 and 2016). The lymph node samples were taken from the axillary draining lymph nodes of breast cancer patients. To prepare the library, multiplex PCR was applied. Sequencing was carried out with an Illumina HiSeq 2000. TCRdb cleaned the public reads at Q25 with fastp, built clones with MiXCR and kept in-frame beta chains. Rows with one shared CDR3 protein collapse into an entry with the most common genes and DNA. In this sample the table shows 70,000 to 85,000 distinct CDR3 sequences, around 20% of which occur a single time. In total, the top ten clones hold about 2.2% of the sample. Sequenced: axillary lymph node tissue. These receptors all come from a female donor with breast cancer. Some clones in this sample may be carry-over from other donors' samples.

The chain employs TRBV28 and TRBJ2-1, with 8 bases matching TRBD2. The CDR3 loop spans 16 amino acids. Germline-derived CDR1 and CDR2 are MDHEN and SYDVKM. V shed 3 bases and J 4 bases; nucleotides not matched to a gene: 8. The CDR3: CASSFGRTSLYNEQFF. The CDR3 DNA sequence: TGTGCCAGCAGTTTCGGAAGGACTAGCCTTTACAATGAGCAGTTCTTC.

Turning to this clonotype: This sequence may be a read error, since a much larger clone differs from it by one base. V usage is TRBV12-3 or TRBV12-4 and J usage is TRBJ2-3, with D unresolved. Trimming shortened V by 6 bases and J by 9 bases, and 13 bases separated the two germline ends. The CDR3 loop spans 12 amino acids. The CDR3 DNA sequence: TGTGCCAGCAGCCCGCCCATTGGGACGCAGTATTTT. Translation: CASSPPIGTQYF.

With respect to this clonotype: In this CDR3 the conserved last residue, phenylalanine or tryptophan, is missing, so a read error is likely. This chain joins TRBV7-2 and TRBJ2-2, with a weak D call TRBD2 (5 bases). V was trimmed by 5 bases and J by 4 bases, leaving 8 bases between them. From germline, CDR1 is SGHTA and CDR2 FQGNSA. The CDR3 loop spans 13 amino acids. CDR3: CTSSLGVTGELFS. CDR3 DNA: TGTACCAGCAGCCTCGGGGTCACCGGGGAGCTGTTTTCT.

This clonotype was counted ten times or more. This sequence joins TRBV20-1 and TRBJ2-1; 11 nucleotides match TRBD2. The CDR3 totals 15 residues. J gave up 8 bases and V 6 bases, and 12 bases lay outside the gene matches. Germline V gene data show CDR1 as DFQATT and CDR2 as SNEGSKA (reference sequence). This chain's CDR3 is CSASPLAGGGDEQFF. The CDR3 DNA sequence: TGCAGTGCGTCCCCGCTAGCGGGAGGTGGCGATGAGCAGTTCTTC.

The sample holds many counts of this clonotype. The chain employs TRBV7-2 and TRBJ2-3, with D unclear. Germline V gene lookup returns CDR1 SGHTA and CDR2 FQGNSA. Trimming removed 4 bases from V and 0 bases from J, with 11 bases in between. The CDR3 contains 15 residues. CDR3 DNA sequence: TGTGCCAGCAGCTCTCTTTACACTAGCACAGATACGCAGTATTTT. Its protein product is CASSSLYTSTDTQYF.

The J gene is TRBJ2-1, the V gene TRBV19, with 10 nucleotides matching TRBD2. The length of the CDR3 is 17 residues. Germline V gene lookup returns CDR1 LNHDA and CDR2 SQIVND (reference sequence). After removal of 5 bases from V and 6 bases from J, the junction contained 13 bases not matched to a gene. The CDR3 spells CASSFFLAGARSNEQFF. Written as DNA, the CDR3 is TGTGCCAGTAGTTTTTTCCTAGCGGGAGCTAGGTCCAATGAGCAGTTCTTC.

This clonotype was recorded at least ten times. The chain uses TRBV7-6 and TRBJ2-7; TRBD2 might be the D (6 bases). Germline CDR1 SGHVS, CDR2 FNYEAQ. This CDR3 spans 16 amino acids. The V end lost 5 bases, the J end lost 7 bases, and 24 bases lay between the germline ends. The CDR3 loop reads CASSLNPGTLGLEQYF. DNA for the CDR3: TGTGCCAGCAGCCTGAATCCCGGGACTTTGGGGTTAGAGCAGTACTTC.

Of note for this clonotype: One end of the junction varies from germline; a read error may be responsible. The chain couples TRBV7-9 to TRBJ2-3; the D call may be TRBD1 or TRBD2 (6 bases each). This CDR3 comprises 12 residues. Per germline, CDR1 SEHNR and CDR2 FQNEAQ (reference sequence). The CDR3 DNA is TGTGCCCAGCCGGGGGCAACAGATAGGCAGTACTTT. Amino acids: CAQPGATDRQYF. Full variable domain (rest looked up from reference TRBV7-9 and TRBJ2-3): DTGVSQNPRHKITKRGQNVTFRCDPISEHNRLYWYRQTLGQGPEFLTYFQNEAQLEKSRLLSDRFSAERPKGSFSTLEIQRTEQGDSAMYLCAQPGATDRQYFGPGTRLTVL.

Many counts were recorded for this clonotype. The CDR3 loop reads CAIKSRVLNYGYTF. In DNA form, the CDR3 reads TGTGCCATAAAATCCAGGGTACTCAACTATGGCTACACCTTC. The chain couples TRBV6-1 to TRBJ1-2, with D tentatively TRBD1 (5 bases). CDR3 length: 14 amino acids. The V end was cut by 10 bases, the J end by 2 bases, with 17 bases between. Germline-derived CDR1 and CDR2 are MNHNS and SASEGT.

This clonotype appeared many times. The V and J genes are TRBV9 and TRBJ2-7; 10 bases are a match to TRBD1. The germline V gene encodes CDR1 SGDLS and CDR2 YYNGEE. The CDR3 is made up of 15 amino acids. J lost 3 bases, V lost 4 bases, and 7 bases had no gene match. CDR3 amino acids: CASSPQGTGDYEQYF. CDR3 bases: TGTGCCAGCAGCCCTCAGGGGACAGGGGACTACGAGCAGTACTTC. Using reference TRBV9 and TRBJ2-7 for the parts outside the CDR3, the full variable domain is DSGVTQTPKHLITATGQRVTLRCSPRSGDLSVYWYQQSLDQGLQFLIQYYNGEERAKGNILERFSAQQFPDLHSELNLSSLELGDSALYFCASSPQGTGDYEQYFGPGTRLTVT.

The chain carries TRBV3-2 and TRBJ2-7; TRBD2, the table's D call, lacks a check against the DNA. TRBV3-2 is reported as a pseudogene. CDR3 length equals 17 residues. The CDR3 coding sequence is TGTGCCAGCAGCCAAGTTGTAGGACTAGCGTTCTCCTACGAGCAGTACTTC. Translated: CASSQVVGLAFSYEQYF.

This clonotype has a count of ten or more. V and J are TRBV29-1 and TRBJ1-2; D is unclear. V lost 2 bases and J lost 4, with 8 bases in between. Germline V CDR1 and CDR2: SQVTM, ANQGSEA. This CDR3 region has 12 residues. The CDR3 here is CSVEPAVYGYTF. The CDR3 nucleotides are TGCAGCGTTGAACCTGCAGTCTATGGCTACACCTTC.

This clonotype was observed many times. The chain is built from TRBV6-2 or TRBV6-3 and TRBJ2-5, with D perhaps TRBD2 (5 bases). Germline CDR1 MNHEY, CDR2 SVGEGT. This CDR3 comprises 13 residues. V shed 7 bases and J shed 2 bases, with 11 bases lying between them. This chain's CDR3 is CASTRRLQETQYF. The CDR3, as DNA: TGTGCCAGCACGAGGAGGCTTCAAGAGACCCAGTACTTC.

Ten or more counts support this clonotype. The V gene is TRBV2, the J gene TRBJ2-5; no definite D call. The CDR3 has 11 amino acids. In germline, CDR1 is SNHLY, CDR2 FYNNEI. Trimming cost V 7 bases and J 2 bases, with 5 bases left between them. For the CDR3, the DNA is TGTGCCAGCATGGAACAAGAGACCCAGTACTTC. As protein: CASMEQETQYF.

This clonotype has ten or more counts. The genes are TRBV10-3 and TRBJ2-7; TRBD1 might be the D (6 bases). V lost 3 bases, J lost 3 bases, and 6 bases lay in between. Germline V gives CDR1 ENHRY, CDR2 SYGVKD. The CDR3 runs 12 residues. The CDR3 loop is CAISEQGYEQYF. In nucleotides, the CDR3 is TGTGCCATCAGTGAACAGGGCTACGAGCAGTACTTC.

This clonotype was recorded many times. The chain uses TRBV20-1 and TRBJ2-3; 12 positions match TRBD2. The CDR3 totals 15 residues. V lost 5 bases, J lost 2 bases, and 5 bases stayed unmatched. In germline, CDR1 is DFQATT, CDR2 SNEGSKA (reference sequence). CDR3 sequence reads: CSALGLAGYTDTQYF. CDR3 nucleotides: TGCAGTGCTCTAGGACTAGCGGGGTACACAGATACGCAGTATTTT.

Turning to this clonotype: This may stem from a read error, because a much larger clone lies one nucleotide away. The genes are TRBV7-3 and TRBJ2-3; weak D call: TRBD2 (5 bases). CDR1 and CDR2 (germline): SGHTA, FQGTGA. The CDR3 covers 14 residues. The CDR3 is CTSSLRDSTDTQYF. The CDR3 DNA reads TGTACCAGCAGCTTACGGGATAGCACAGATACGCAGTATTTT.

Concerning this clonotype itself: A much larger clone differs by one base, so this may be a read error. V gene TRBV5-5 combines with J gene TRBJ2-5; D may be TRBD1 (6 bases). The CDR3 is 14 amino acids. V was clipped by 1 base and J by 7 bases, with 14 bases between them. Germline CDR1 and CDR2: SGHKS and YYEKEE (reference sequence). CDR3 loop: CASSLTQGWGTQYF. In nucleotides, the CDR3 is TGTGCCAGCAGCTTGACTCAGGGGTGGGGGACCCAGTACTTC. The whole variable domain, remainder taken from reference TRBV5-5 and TRBJ2-5, is DAGVTQSPTHLIKTRGQQVTLRCSPISGHKSVSWYQQVLGQGPQFIFQYYEKEERGRGNFPDRFSARQFPNYSSELNVNALLLGDSALYLCASSLTQGWGTQYFGPGTRLLVL.

Ten or more counts support this clonotype. The V and J genes are TRBV5-5 and TRBJ2-5; D is unclear. The germline CDR1 and CDR2 sequences are SGHKS and YYEKEE (reference sequence). The CDR3 is 14 residues long. V lost 0 bases, J lost 1 base, and 7 bases lay in between. This chain's CDR3 is CASSLVGPQETQYF. Written as DNA, the CDR3 is TGTGCCAGCAGCTTGGTCGGACCCCAAGAGACCCAGTACTTC.

In the case of this clonotype: The conserved phenylalanine or tryptophan normally closing the CDR3 is absent here, so this likely arose from a read error. V usage is TRBV28 and J usage is TRBJ2-7; 10 bases are a match to TRBD2. The germline gives CDR1 MDHEN, CDR2 SYDVKM. V shed 5 bases, J shed 6 bases, and the junction held 7 bases outside the gene matches. The CDR3 contains 14 residues. CDR3 bases: TGTGCCAGCAGTCACCTAGCGGGAGTGGGCGAGCAGTACCTC. Its protein product is CASSHLAGVGEQYL.

This clonotype has a single count. A much larger clone differs from this one at a single base, so this may be a read error. The chain uses TRBV11-2 and TRBJ2-5; 7 nucleotides align to TRBD1. This CDR3 comprises 14 residues. Unmatched junction bases numbered 6, after V lost 3 bases and J lost 5 bases. From germline, CDR1 is SGHAT and CDR2 FQNNGV. This chain's CDR3 is CASSFHRGQETQYF. CDR3 nucleotides: TGTGCCAGCAGCTTCCACAGGGGACAGGAGACCCAGTACTTC.

This clonotype was seen ten or more times. This chain connects TRBV9 to TRBJ2-7; D is perhaps TRBD1 or TRBD2 (5 bases each). CDR3 size: 15 residues. Trimming cost V 0 bases and J 2 bases, with 12 bases left between them. Per germline, CDR1 SGDLS and CDR2 YYNGEE. CDR3 amino acids: CASSVVGEPTYEQYF. The DNA of the CDR3 is TGTGCCAGCAGCGTAGTGGGGGAACCGACCTACGAGCAGTACTTC.

This clonotype was seen many times. The genes are TRBV11-1 and TRBJ2-1; 7 bases are shared with TRBD2. There are 15 residues in the CDR3. The germline CDR1 and CDR2 sequences are SGHAT and FQDESV (reference sequence). Losses at the gene ends were 5 bases for V and 9 bases for J; bases not matched to a gene: 13. The CDR3 protein is CASSGRLAVLGEQFF. CDR3 in DNA: TGTGCCAGCAGCGGCCGACTAGCCGTATTGGGTGAGCAGTTCTTC.

This clonotype showed up just a few times. The rearrangement uses TRBV7-2 and TRBJ2-7; 10 bases map to TRBD1. V was clipped by 5 bases and J by 2 bases; unmatched bases: 6. CDR3 length equals 15 residues. Germline V gene lookup returns CDR1 SGHTA and CDR2 FQGNSA. This chain's CDR3 is CASSPTGQGTYEQYF. The DNA of the CDR3 is TGTGCCAGCAGCCCGACGGGACAGGGGACCTACGAGCAGTACTTC.

This clonotype appeared many times. This chain joins TRBV2 and TRBJ2-1; 7 bases line up with TRBD1. There are 12 residues in the CDR3. In germline, CDR1 is SNHLY, CDR2 FYNNEI. J gave up 7 bases and V 6 bases, and 3 bases lay outside the gene matches. As DNA, the CDR3 is TGTGCCAGCAGCCTGGACAGGAATGAGCAGTTCTTC. Translation gives CASSLDRNEQFF.

This clonotype was found many times. One junction end does not reproduce the germline sequence, and a read error may be involved. This sequence joins TRBV19 and TRBJ2-3; 10 bases line up with TRBD2. This CDR3 comprises 17 residues. Germline loops: CDR1 LNHDA, CDR2 SQIVND (reference sequence). The CDR3 DNA reads TGTGCCAGTAGTATAGCATGGACTAGCGGAAACACAGGTACGCAGTATTTT. It codes for CASSIAWTSGNTGTQYF.

This clonotype was picked up many times. The rearrangement uses TRBV6-5 and TRBJ2-2; 7 nucleotides align to TRBD2. Germline assignment: CDR1 MNHEY and CDR2 SVGAGI. V was pared by 6 bases and J by 0 bases, with 4 bases of the junction left unmatched. This CDR3 spans 15 amino acids. The CDR3 nucleotides are TGTGCCAGCAGACTCGGACTAGCGAACACCGGGGAGCTGTTTTTT. Residues: CASRLGLANTGELFF.

In regard to this clonotype: A clone one base away is much larger, so this may be a read error. No conserved phenylalanine or tryptophan ends this CDR3, so it is likely a read error. The chain recombines TRBV6-6 with TRBJ1-4, with TRBD1 as a possible D gene (5 bases). Germline CDR1 and CDR2: MNHNY and SVGAGI (reference sequence). V shed 6 bases and J shed 2 bases, with 16 bases lying between them. This CDR3 is built from 16 residues. This CDR3 is CASRGDIGGTNEKLFL. CDR3 DNA sequence: TGTGCCAGCAGGGGCGACATTGGGGGGACTAATGAAAAACTGTTTTTG.